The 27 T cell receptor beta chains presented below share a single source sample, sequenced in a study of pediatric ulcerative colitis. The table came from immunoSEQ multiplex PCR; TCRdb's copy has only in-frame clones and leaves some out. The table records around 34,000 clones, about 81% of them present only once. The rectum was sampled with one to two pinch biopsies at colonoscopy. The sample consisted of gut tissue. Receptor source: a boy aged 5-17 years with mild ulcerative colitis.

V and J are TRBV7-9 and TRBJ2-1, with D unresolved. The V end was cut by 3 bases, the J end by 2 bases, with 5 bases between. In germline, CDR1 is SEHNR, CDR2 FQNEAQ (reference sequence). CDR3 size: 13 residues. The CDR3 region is CASSLGPYNEQFF. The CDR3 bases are TGTGCCAGCAGCTTGGGCCCCTACAATGAGCAGTTCTTC.

The CDR3 nucleotides read TGTGCCAGCAGCTTTCGGACTAGTACCGAGACCCAGTACTTC. Protein: CASSFRTSTETQYF. J is TRBJ2-5 and V is TRBV7-2, with 7 bases fitting TRBD2. Germline CDR1 and CDR2: SGHTA and FQGNSA. The CDR3 totals 14 residues. Trimming cost V 3 bases and J 5 bases; bases outside gene matches: 6.

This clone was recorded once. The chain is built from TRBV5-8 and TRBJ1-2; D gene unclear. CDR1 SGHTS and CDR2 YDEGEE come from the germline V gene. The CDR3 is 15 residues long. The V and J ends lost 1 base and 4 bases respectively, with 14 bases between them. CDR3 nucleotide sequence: TGTGCCAGCAGCTTGAGCCCGGGGAGCCTCTATGGCTACACCTTC. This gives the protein CASSLSPGSLYGYTF.

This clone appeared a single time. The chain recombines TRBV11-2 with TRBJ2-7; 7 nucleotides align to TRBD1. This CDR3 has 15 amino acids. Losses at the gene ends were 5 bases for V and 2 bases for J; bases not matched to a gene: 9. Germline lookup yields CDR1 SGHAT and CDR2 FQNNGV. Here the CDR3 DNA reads TGTGCCAGCAGCCCGAAGACAGGGATCACCTACGAGCAGTACTTC. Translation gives CASSPKTGITYEQYF.

In nucleotides, the CDR3 is TGTGCCAGCAGCCCCGGGACCCCTCAGCCCCAGCATTTT. Amino acid sequence: CASSPGTPQPQHF. The gene calls are TRBV2 and TRBJ1-5, with D possibly matching TRBD1 (5 bases). CDR1 is SNHLY, CDR2 FYNNEI, per germline. The V gene lost 6 bases and the J gene lost 6 bases, with 12 bases spanning the gap. This CDR3 is 13 amino acids long.

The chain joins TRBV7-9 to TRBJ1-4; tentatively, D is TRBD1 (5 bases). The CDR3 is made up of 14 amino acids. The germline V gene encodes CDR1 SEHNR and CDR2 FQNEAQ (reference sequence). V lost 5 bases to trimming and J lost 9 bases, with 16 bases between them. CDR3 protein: CASSQGRGWKKLFF. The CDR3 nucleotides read TGTGCCAGCAGCCAGGGAAGGGGATGGAAAAAACTGTTTTTT.

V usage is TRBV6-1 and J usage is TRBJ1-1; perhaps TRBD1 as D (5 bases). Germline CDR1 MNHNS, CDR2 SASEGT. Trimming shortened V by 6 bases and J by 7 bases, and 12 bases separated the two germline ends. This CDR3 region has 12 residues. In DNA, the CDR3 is TGTGCCAGCAGCCGGGGGTCTTTTGAAGCTTTCTTT. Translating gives CASSRGSFEAFF.

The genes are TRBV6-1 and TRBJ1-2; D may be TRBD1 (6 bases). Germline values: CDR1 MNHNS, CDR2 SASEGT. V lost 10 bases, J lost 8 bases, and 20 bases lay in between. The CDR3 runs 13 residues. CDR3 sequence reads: CAILQGNTRGYTF. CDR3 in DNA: TGTGCCATCCTCCAGGGGAACACAAGGGGCTACACCTTC.

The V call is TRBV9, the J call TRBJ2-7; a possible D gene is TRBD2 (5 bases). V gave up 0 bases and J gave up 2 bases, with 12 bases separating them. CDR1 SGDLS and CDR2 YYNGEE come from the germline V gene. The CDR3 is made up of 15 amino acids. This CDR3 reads CASSVGPPGTYEQYF. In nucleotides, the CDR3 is TGTGCCAGCAGCGTAGGCCCTCCGGGGACCTACGAGCAGTACTTC.

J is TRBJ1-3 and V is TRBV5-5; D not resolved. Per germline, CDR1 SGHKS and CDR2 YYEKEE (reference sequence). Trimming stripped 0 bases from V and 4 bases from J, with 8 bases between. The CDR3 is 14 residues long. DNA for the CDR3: TGTGCCAGCAGCTTGGCCTGGGGAGGAAACACCATATATTTT. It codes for CASSLAWGGNTIYF. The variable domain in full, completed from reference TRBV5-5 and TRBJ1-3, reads DAGVTQSPTHLIKTRGQQVTLRCSPISGHKSVSWYQQVLGQGPQFIFQYYEKEERGRGNFPDRFSARQFPNYSSELNVNALLLGDSALYLCASSLAWGGNTIYFGEGSWLTVV.

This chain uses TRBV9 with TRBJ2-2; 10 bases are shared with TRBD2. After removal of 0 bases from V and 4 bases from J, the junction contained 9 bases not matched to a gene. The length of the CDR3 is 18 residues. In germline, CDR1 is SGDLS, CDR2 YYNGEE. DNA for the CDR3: TGTGCCAGCAGCGTAGCTTTACTAGCGGGGACGGGCACCGGGGAGCTGTTTTTT. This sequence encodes CASSVALLAGTGTGELFF.

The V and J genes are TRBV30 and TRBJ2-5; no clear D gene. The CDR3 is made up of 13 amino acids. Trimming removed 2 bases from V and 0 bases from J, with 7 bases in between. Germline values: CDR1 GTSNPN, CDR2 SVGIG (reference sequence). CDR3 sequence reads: CAWSFGYQETQYF. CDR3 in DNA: TGTGCCTGGAGTTTTGGCTACCAAGAGACCCAGTACTTC.

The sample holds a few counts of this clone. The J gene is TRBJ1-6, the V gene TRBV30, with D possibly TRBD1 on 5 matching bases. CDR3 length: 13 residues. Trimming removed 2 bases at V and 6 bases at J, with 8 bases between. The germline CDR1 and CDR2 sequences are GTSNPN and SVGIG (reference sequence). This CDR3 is CAWSTQGNSPLHF. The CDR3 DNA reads TGTGCCTGGAGTACCCAGGGTAATTCACCCCTCCACTTT.

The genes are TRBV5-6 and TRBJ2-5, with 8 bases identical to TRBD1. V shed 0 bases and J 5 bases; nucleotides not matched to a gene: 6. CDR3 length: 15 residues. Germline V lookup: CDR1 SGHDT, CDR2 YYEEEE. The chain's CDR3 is CASSLEQGAGETQYF. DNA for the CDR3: TGTGCCAGCAGCTTGGAGCAGGGGGCGGGGGAGACCCAGTACTTC.

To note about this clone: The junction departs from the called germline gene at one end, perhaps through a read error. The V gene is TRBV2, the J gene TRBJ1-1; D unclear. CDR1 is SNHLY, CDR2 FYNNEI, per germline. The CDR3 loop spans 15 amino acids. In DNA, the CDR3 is TGTGCCAGCAGTTATACCAGGACGGGGAACACTGAAGTTTTCTTT. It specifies CASSYTRTGNTEVFF.

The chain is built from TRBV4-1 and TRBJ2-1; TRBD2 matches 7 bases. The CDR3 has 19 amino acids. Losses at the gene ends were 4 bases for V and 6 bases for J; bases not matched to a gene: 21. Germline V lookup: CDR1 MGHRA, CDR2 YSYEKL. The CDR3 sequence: CASSPEELGDSGPFNEQFF. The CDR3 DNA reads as TGCGCCAGCAGCCCAGAAGAGCTCGGGGATAGCGGGCCGTTCAATGAGCAGTTCTTC.

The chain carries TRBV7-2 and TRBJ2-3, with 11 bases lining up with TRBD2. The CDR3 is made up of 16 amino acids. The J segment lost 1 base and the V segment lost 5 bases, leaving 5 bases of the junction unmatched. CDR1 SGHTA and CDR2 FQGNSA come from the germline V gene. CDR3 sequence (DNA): TGTGCCAGCAGCCTTAGCGGGGGGGCAGGCACAGATACGCAGTATTTT. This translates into CASSLSGGAGTDTQYF.

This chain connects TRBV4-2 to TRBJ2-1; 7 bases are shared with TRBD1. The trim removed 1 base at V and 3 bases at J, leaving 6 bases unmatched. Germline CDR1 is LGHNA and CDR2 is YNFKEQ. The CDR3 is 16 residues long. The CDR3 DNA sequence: TGTGCCAGCAGCCAAGCGGCAGGGGGTATCTACAATGAGCAGTTCTTC. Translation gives CASSQAAGGIYNEQFF.

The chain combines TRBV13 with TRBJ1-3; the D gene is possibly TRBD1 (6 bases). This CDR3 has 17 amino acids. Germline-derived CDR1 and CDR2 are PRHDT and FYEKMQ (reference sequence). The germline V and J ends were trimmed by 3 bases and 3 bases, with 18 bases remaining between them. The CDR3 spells CASSFGQGSPGGNTIYF. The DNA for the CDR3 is TGTGCCAGCAGCTTCGGGCAGGGGTCTCCTGGTGGAAACACCATATATTTT.

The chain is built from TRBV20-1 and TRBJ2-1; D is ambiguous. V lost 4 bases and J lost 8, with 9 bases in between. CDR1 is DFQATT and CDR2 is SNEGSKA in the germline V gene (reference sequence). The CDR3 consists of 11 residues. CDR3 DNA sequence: TGCAGTGCTAATAGCCGGGATGAGCAGTTCTTC. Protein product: CSANSRDEQFF.

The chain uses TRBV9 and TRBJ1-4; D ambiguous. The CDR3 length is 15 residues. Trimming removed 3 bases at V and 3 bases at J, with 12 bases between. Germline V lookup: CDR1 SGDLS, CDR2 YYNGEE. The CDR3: CASSDSEDSNEKLFF. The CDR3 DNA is TGTGCCAGCAGCGACTCTGAGGACTCTAATGAAAAACTGTTTTTT. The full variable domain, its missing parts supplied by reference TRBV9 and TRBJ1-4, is DSGVTQTPKHLITATGQRVTLRCSPRSGDLSVYWYQQSLDQGLQFLIQYYNGEERAKGNILERFSAQQFPDLHSELNLSSLELGDSALYFCASSDSEDSNEKLFFGSGTQLSVL.

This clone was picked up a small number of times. The CDR3 bases are TGTGCCAGCAGCTTAGCCCCAGGGGCGGGCTATGGCTACACCTTC. It encodes CASSLAPGAGYGYTF. This sequence joins TRBV7-8 and TRBJ1-2; D perhaps matches TRBD1 (6 bases). V lost 0 bases and J 4 bases, leaving 12 bases between the germline ends. This CDR3 region has 15 residues. Germline CDR1 reads SGHVS; CDR2 reads FQNEAQ.

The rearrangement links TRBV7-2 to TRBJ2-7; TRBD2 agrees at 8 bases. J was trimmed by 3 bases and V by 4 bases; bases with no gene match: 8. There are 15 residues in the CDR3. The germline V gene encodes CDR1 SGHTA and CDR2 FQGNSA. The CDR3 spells CASSWSSGWNYEQYF. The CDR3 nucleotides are TGTGCCAGCAGCTGGTCTAGCGGGTGGAACTACGAGCAGTACTTC.

CDR3 DNA: TGTGCCAGCAGCCGCGGGATCCAAGAGACCCAGTACTTC. This translates into CASSRGIQETQYF. The V call is TRBV7-2, the J call TRBJ2-5; perhaps TRBD2 as D (6 bases). CDR3 length: 13 residues. Trimming pared 5 bases from V and 1 base from J, leaving 8 bases between. Per germline, CDR1 SGHTA and CDR2 FQGNSA. The full variable domain, rest sourced from reference TRBV7-2 and TRBJ2-5, is GAGVSQSPSNKVTEKGKDVELRCDPISGHTALYWYRQSLGQGLEFLIYFQGNSAPDKSGLPSDRFSAERTGGSVSTLTIQRTQQEDSAVYLCASSRGIQETQYFGPGTRLLVL.

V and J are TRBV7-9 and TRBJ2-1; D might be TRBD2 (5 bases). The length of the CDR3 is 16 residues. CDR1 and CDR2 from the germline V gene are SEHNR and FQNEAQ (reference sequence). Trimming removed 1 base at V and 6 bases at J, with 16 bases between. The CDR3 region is CASSLGINKGGNEQFF. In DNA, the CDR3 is TGTGCCAGCAGCTTAGGAATTAACAAAGGAGGCAATGAGCAGTTCTTC.

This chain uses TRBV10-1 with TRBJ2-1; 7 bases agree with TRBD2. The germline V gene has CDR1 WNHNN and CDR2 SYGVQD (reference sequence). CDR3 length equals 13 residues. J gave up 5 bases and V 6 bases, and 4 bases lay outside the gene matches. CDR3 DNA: TGCGCCAGCAGCATGGGGGGGAACAATGAGCAGTTCTTC. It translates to CASSMGGNNEQFF.

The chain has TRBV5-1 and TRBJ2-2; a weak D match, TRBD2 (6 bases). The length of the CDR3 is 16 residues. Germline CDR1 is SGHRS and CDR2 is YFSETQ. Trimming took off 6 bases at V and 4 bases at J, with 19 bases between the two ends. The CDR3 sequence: CASTGGEVDVTGELFF. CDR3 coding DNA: TGCGCCAGCACCGGGGGAGAGGTGGACGTCACCGGGGAGCTGTTTTTT.